One sample yielded the 25 T cell receptor beta chains listed below, sequenced in a study of immune heterogeneity within non-small cell lung tumors. Multiplex PCR amplified the TCR beta CDR3 region. Its first round ran for approximately 10 cycles with 32 V and 13 J primers. Each CDR3 protein is one row after TCRdb ran MiXCR on the multiplex PCR reads. The sample lists fewer than 25,000 distinct CDR3 sequences; 25% to 30% were seen once. Template input, which was bulk tumor genomic DNA, totaled approximately 630 ng per sample. Several widely spaced biopsies per primary tumor were taken during surgery. It was patients with untreated, newly diagnosed non-small cell lung cancer who underwent curative surgery. The sequenced material came from lung tumor tissue. These receptors all stem from a man aged 35 to 55 with non-small cell lung cancer.

A few counts support this clonotype. V and J are TRBV10-2 and TRBJ1-2; perhaps TRBD1 as D (5 bases). V was clipped by 8 bases and J by 4 bases, with 14 bases between them. Germline assignment: CDR1 WSHSY and CDR2 SAAADI. CDR3 length equals 13 residues. The DNA for the CDR3 is TGCGCCAGCGCCGGGGCCAGGTCCTATGGCTACACCTTC. It specifies CASAGARSYGYTF.

This clonotype was detected only a few times. The CDR3 is CATSQALAGVGEQFF. The DNA for the CDR3 is TGTGCCACCAGCCAAGCGCTAGCGGGAGTTGGTGAGCAGTTCTTC. The V call is TRBV24-1, the J call TRBJ2-1; 10 positions match TRBD2. In germline, CDR1 is KGHDR, CDR2 SFDVKD. V was clipped by 7 bases and J by 9 bases; unmatched bases: 11. The CDR3 loop spans 15 amino acids.

This clonotype was seen repeatedly, ten times or more. The chain carries TRBV5-1 and TRBJ1-4, with D perhaps TRBD1 (5 bases). Trimming stripped 3 bases from V and 4 bases from J, with 13 bases between. The CDR3 has 15 residues. Germline lookup yields CDR1 SGHRS and CDR2 YFSETQ. CDR3: CASSSYWGSNEKLFF. CDR3 nucleotides: TGCGCCAGCAGCTCGTATTGGGGCAGTAATGAAAAACTGTTTTTT.

V usage is TRBV5-5 and J usage is TRBJ1-5; D perhaps matches TRBD1 (5 bases). Germline V gene data show CDR1 as SGHKS and CDR2 as YYEKEE (reference sequence). The CDR3 is 14 residues long. Trimming left V 7 bases short and J 5 bases short, with 16 bases between. CDR3 sequence (DNA): TGTGCCAGCTCACCGGCTCCCAGGGATCAGCCCCAGCATTTT. It encodes CASSPAPRDQPQHF.

This clonotype showed up just a few times. The chain employs TRBV6-9 and TRBJ2-7; 7 nucleotides match TRBD1. The CDR3 is 14 residues long. Germline lookup yields CDR1 MNHGY and CDR2 SVAAGI. V shed 3 bases and J 4 bases; nucleotides not matched to a gene: 6. The CDR3 coding sequence is TGTGCCAGCAGTTACCCTGACAGGGCTTACGAGCAGTACTTC. This gives the protein CASSYPDRAYEQYF.

This clonotype is judged medium-sized (0.01 to 0.1%). The rearrangement uses TRBV30 and TRBJ2-3; TRBD2 matches at 14 bases. The CDR3 contains 13 residues. Trimming removed 8 bases from V and 5 bases from J; junction bases left unmatched: 3. Germline CDR1 GTSNPN, CDR2 SVGIG (reference sequence). CDR3 sequence (DNA): TGTGCCGCGACTAGCGGGAGGGAAGATACGCAGTATTTT. Translating gives CAATSGREDTQYF.

Worth noting for this clonotype: Being one base from a much bigger clone, this may be a read error. The CDR3: CASSQEYSGRDYGYTF. The CDR3 DNA follows: TGCGCCAGCAGCCAAGAATACAGCGGGCGCGACTATGGCTACACCTTC. The chain employs TRBV4-1 and TRBJ1-2; no firm D call. CDR1 and CDR2 (germline): MGHRA, YSYEKL. The V end was cut by 0 bases, the J end by 3 bases, with 14 bases between. The CDR3 has 16 amino acids.

With respect to this clonotype: A much larger clonotype is one base distant, so this may be a read error. The chain has TRBV11-3 and TRBJ2-7; 9 positions match TRBD2. The trim removed 1 base at V and 12 bases at J, leaving 10 bases unmatched. The V gene's germline CDR1 is SGHNT and CDR2 YENEEA. The CDR3 runs to 14 residues. DNA of the CDR3: TGTGCCAGCAGCTTAGTTGGGTACAGCGGGAGGCTGTACTTC. It yields the protein CASSLVGYSGRLYF.

This clonotype was recorded many times. The rearrangement links TRBV7-2 to TRBJ1-2; the match to TRBD1 covers 7 bases. The junction had 8 bases not matched to a gene; V was cut back by 4 bases and J by 6 bases. This CDR3 has 14 amino acids. Germline lookup yields CDR1 SGHTA and CDR2 FQGNSA. This chain's CDR3 is CASSSSTGDHGYTF. Here the CDR3 DNA reads TGTGCCAGCAGCTCTTCTACAGGGGACCATGGCTACACCTTC. Variable domain in full (rest from reference TRBV7-2 and TRBJ1-2): GAGVSQSPSNKVTEKGKDVELRCDPISGHTALYWYRQSLGQGLEFLIYFQGNSAPDKSGLPSDRFSAERTGGSVSTLTIQRTQQEDSAVYLCASSSSTGDHGYTFGSGTRLTVV.

The sample holds many counts of this clonotype. The J gene is TRBJ2-2, the V gene TRBV12-3 or TRBV12-4; tentatively, D is TRBD2 (6 bases). Between the trimmed V and J ends, which lost 6 bases and 2 bases, there was a span of 10 bases. The CDR3 sequence is 14 residues long. CDR3 loop: CASRAGSNTGELFF. The CDR3, as DNA: TGTGCCAGCAGGGCCGGGAGTAACACCGGGGAGCTGTTTTTT.

Notes on this clonotype: This may stem from a read error, because a much larger clone lies one nucleotide away. The chain is built from TRBV6-5 and TRBJ1-3; D is possibly TRBD1 (6 bases). This CDR3 contains 15 residues. Germline values: CDR1 MNHEY, CDR2 SVGAGI. CDR3 protein: CASSSQGISRNTIYF. CDR3 nucleotides: TGTGCCAGCAGTTCACAGGGAATCTCTAGAAACACCATATATTTT.

This clonotype has ten or more counts. Here the CDR3 reads CATSDPQGARELFF. The CDR3 nucleotides are TGTGCCACCAGTGATCCACAGGGGGCAAGGGAGCTGTTTTTT. V usage is TRBV24-1 and J usage is TRBJ2-2, with 9 bases aligning to TRBD1. Germline V gene sequence: CDR1 KGHDR, CDR2 SFDVKD. The V gene end was trimmed by 3 bases and the J gene end by 9 bases; junction bases not matched to a gene: 4. The CDR3 has 14 amino acids.

In its sample, this clonotype is medium-sized (0.01 to 0.1%). The CDR3 DNA is TGTGCCAGCAGCCTTAGCGGAAGTTACAATGAGCAGTTCTTC. As protein: CASSLSGSYNEQFF. The chain links TRBV7-8 to TRBJ2-1, with D possibly being TRBD2 (6 bases). There are 14 residues in the CDR3. The V gene's germline CDR1 is SGHVS and CDR2 FQNEAQ. V lost 5 bases and J 4 bases, leaving 12 bases between the germline ends. Full variable domain (rest looked up from reference TRBV7-8 and TRBJ2-1): GAGVSQSPRYKVAKRGQDVALRCDPISGHVSLFWYQQALGQGPEFLTYFQNEAQLDKSGLPSDRFFAERPEGSVSTLKIQRTQQEDSAVYLCASSLSGSYNEQFFGPGTRLTVL.

The chain employs TRBV20-1 and TRBJ2-1; 11 bases map to TRBD2. This CDR3 region has 14 residues. V shed 1 base, J shed 4 bases, and the junction held 0 bases outside the gene matches. Germline CDR1 reads DFQATT; CDR2 reads SNEGSKA (reference sequence). The chain's CDR3 is CSARGLAGYNEQFF. CDR3 nucleotides: TGCAGTGCTAGAGGACTAGCGGGGTACAATGAGCAGTTCTTC.

This clonotype was counted many times. The chain is built from TRBV20-1 and TRBJ2-7; TRBD2 agrees at 11 bases. The CDR3 contains 14 residues. Germline-derived CDR1 and CDR2 are DFQATT and SNEGSKA (reference sequence). The junction had 8 bases not matched to a gene; V was cut back by 1 base and J by 9 bases. CDR3 bases: TGCAGTGCTAGAGGACTAGCGGGACTCGGGGTGCAGTACTTC. Its translation: CSARGLAGLGVQYF.

This clonotype was found a few times. J is TRBJ2-5 and V is TRBV6-1, with 12 positions matching TRBD2. Germline values: CDR1 MNHNS, CDR2 SASEGT. The CDR3 extends over 16 amino acids. V trimming: 5 bases; J trimming: 1 base; junction bases outside the gene matches: 5. The CDR3 DNA reads TGTGCCAGCAGTTATGGACTAGCGGGACTCCAAGAGACCCAGTACTTC. Translating it yields CASSYGLAGLQETQYF.

This clonotype is categorized as medium-sized. The rearrangement links TRBV19 to TRBJ1-4; D may be TRBD1 (6 bases). This CDR3 comprises 15 residues. Germline V gene data show CDR1 as LNHDA and CDR2 as SQIVND (reference sequence). The V and J ends lost 5 bases and 7 bases respectively, with 17 bases between them. CDR3 nucleotide sequence: TGTGCCAGTAGTTCGTCACCAGGGGTTGGTGAAAAACTGTTTTTT. Its protein is CASSSSPGVGEKLFF.

This chain uses TRBV6-1 with TRBJ2-2, with 8 bases lining up with TRBD1. This CDR3 is 16 amino acids long. J was trimmed by 5 bases and V by 5 bases; bases with no gene match: 10. CDR1 and CDR2 from the germline V gene are MNHNS and SASEGT. CDR3 residues: CASSYSGQGRTGELFF. The CDR3, as DNA: TGTGCCAGCAGTTATAGCGGACAGGGTCGAACCGGGGAGCTGTTTTTT.

This clonotype was picked up a small number of times. The chain employs TRBV4-3 and TRBJ2-5; 9 bases align to TRBD1. The V segment lost 4 bases and the J segment 2 bases; nucleotides outside the gene matches: 5. This CDR3 is built from 15 residues. Germline CDR1 and CDR2: LGHNA and YSLEER. CDR3 bases: TGCGCCAGCAGCCTCGGGACAGGGCAACAAGAGACCCAGTACTTC. The encoded protein is CASSLGTGQQETQYF.

This chain uses TRBV5-1 with TRBJ1-6, with a tentative D call TRBD1 (5 bases). Trimming stripped 0 bases from V and 10 bases from J, with 14 bases between. This CDR3 has 15 amino acids. Germline V gene sequence: CDR1 SGHRS, CDR2 YFSETQ. This CDR3 is CASSLDWGRGSPLHF. In nucleotides, the CDR3 is TGCGCCAGCAGCTTGGACTGGGGGAGAGGGTCACCCCTCCACTTT. The full variable domain, its missing parts supplied by reference TRBV5-1 and TRBJ1-6, is KAGVTQTPRYLIKTRGQQVTLSCSPISGHRSVSWYQQTPGQGLQFLFEYFSETQRNKGNFPGRFSGRQFSNSRSEMNVSTLELGDSALYLCASSLDWGRGSPLHFGNGTRLTVT.

Worth noting for this clonotype: One end of the junction fails to match germline, which may point to a read error. V gene TRBV20-1 combines with J gene TRBJ2-1; the D gene is possibly TRBD2 (5 bases). The CDR3 loop spans 15 amino acids. In germline, CDR1 is DFQATT, CDR2 SNEGSKA (reference sequence). This CDR3 reads CSAQTGGGFYNEQLF. In nucleotides, the CDR3 is TGCAGTGCGCAGACTGGTGGCGGGTTCTACAATGAGCAGCTCTTC.

This chain joins TRBV11-2 and TRBJ2-5; 10 bases map to TRBD2. Trimming at V came to 2 bases and at J to 3 bases, leaving 6 bases not matched to a gene. The CDR3 consists of 16 residues. In germline, CDR1 is SGHAT, CDR2 FQNNGV. The CDR3 bases are TGTGCCAGCAGCTTACGAGTAGCGGGAGGCAAAGAGACCCAGTACTTC. Protein product: CASSLRVAGGKETQYF.

Details on this clonotype: A much larger clone lies a single base off, so this may be a read error. The chain is built from TRBV28 and TRBJ1-6; TRBD1 matches 9 bases. Looked up from germline, CDR1 is MDHEN and CDR2 is SYDVKM. CDR3 length: 15 amino acids. V trimming: 9 bases; J trimming: 10 bases; junction bases outside the gene matches: 13. Here the CDR3 reads CARTPRDRVYSPLHF. CDR3 in DNA: TGTGCCAGAACTCCTAGGGACAGGGTTTACTCACCCCTCCACTTT. The entire variable domain, with the rest obtained from reference TRBV28 and TRBJ1-6, is as follows: DVKVTQSSRYLVKRTGEKVFLECVQDMDHENMFWYRQDPGLGLRLIYFSYDVKMKEKGDIPEGYSVSREKKERFSLILESASTNQTSMYLCARTPRDRVYSPLHFGNGTRLTVT.

Only a few counts were recorded for this clonotype. The chain carries TRBV6-1 and TRBJ2-5; D is unclear. The CDR3 loop spans 13 amino acids. Germline CDR1 MNHNS, CDR2 SASEGT. V shed 2 bases and J shed 5 bases, with 9 bases lying between them. The DNA of the CDR3 is TGTGCCAGCAGTGAATTTTCTGGGGAGACCCAGTACTTC. Protein sequence: CASSEFSGETQYF.

This clonotype was seen only a few times. This chain links TRBV3-1 with TRBJ1-2, with TRBD1 identical over 7 bases. CDR3 length: 13 amino acids. With V trimmed by 1 base and J by 4 bases, 0 bases remained unmatched. CDR1 LGHDT and CDR2 YNNKEL come from the germline V gene (reference sequence). DNA for the CDR3: TGTGCCAGCAGCCAAGGGGACAGCTATGGCTACACCTTC. Amino acid sequence: CASSQGDSYGYTF. Full variable domain (rest looked up from reference TRBV3-1 and TRBJ1-2): DTAVSQTPKYLVTQMGNDKSIKCEQNLGHDTMYWYKQDSKKFLKIMFSYNNKELIINETVPNRFSPKSPDKAHLNLHINSLELGDSAVYFCASSQGDSYGYTFGSGTRLTVV.